This T cell receptor beta chain is from a study of post-analysis software for immune sequencing data. Study at large: Patients with relapsing-remitting, secondary progressive and progressive-relapsing multiple sclerosis courses were all represented. Study-wide results and limits: Same-batch preparations were strongly co-clustered by F measure. There were five or six TRBV segments more frequent in patients than controls, and TRBV5-6, TRBV5-1 and TRBV20-1 were among them. The study found significantly lower normalized Chao1 diversity in multiple sclerosis patients than in controls.

TCR beta libraries were prepared from cDNA with unique molecular identifiers. Out of roughly 0.85 to 11 million T cells, about 520,000 cDNA molecules were generated. A single record per CDR3 protein comes from TCRdb applying MiXCR to the PCR reads. The sample gives roughly 800,000 distinct CDR3 sequences, roughly 50% of which show up once; roughly 4.4% is in the top ten. As concerns this clonotype: Its antigen is not identified.

Trimming removed 4 bases from V and 5 bases from J; junction bases left unmatched: 8. This CDR3 region has 16 residues. CDR1 SGHTA and CDR2 FQGNSA come from the germline V gene. The sequencing input was blood. This chain connects TRBV7-2 to TRBJ2-1; 10 bases align to TRBD1. The source is a girl under 18 with multiple sclerosis. The CDR3 loop is CASSSRQGASNNEQFF. Here the CDR3 DNA reads TGTGCCAGCAGCTCAAGACAGGGGGCTTCAAACAATGAGCAGTTCTTC.